This paragraph covers one T cell receptor (beta chain) sequence. The antigen is unknown. Per the germline V gene, CDR1 is MDHEN and CDR2 is SYDVKM. V shed 6 bases and J 10 bases; nucleotides not matched to a gene: 10. CDR3 length equals 15 residues. This entry is derived from a study of T cell responses to AZD1222 COVID-19 vaccine. Findings and limits, study-wide: Nearly half of the spike-specific TCRs reportedly recognize variant regions that carry no mutations. At baseline, just a handful of AZD1222 recipients tested seropositive. Donors were chiefly white British, with a greater number of females, and clonal diversity was perhaps underestimated. Sampling captured repertoires only after the peak T cell response.

Sequenced by immunoSEQ multiplex PCR; TCRdb stores in-frame clones only, minus some. This table has about 120,000 clones, approximately 85% appearing once. The gene calls are TRBV28 and TRBJ2-3, with TRBD2 identical over 13 bases. The sequencing used peripheral blood, collected on day 0 of AZD1222 vaccination. The receptor was derived from an adult in good health. The CDR3: CASRAGLAGASSQYF. The DNA for the CDR3 is TGTGCCAGCAGAGCTGGACTAGCGGGGGCCTCCTCGCAGTATTTT.